The 29 T cell receptor beta chains listed next were all sequenced from one sample in a study of cytomegalovirus exposure and HLA in healthy donors. 60 Vbeta and 13 Jbeta primers were used in PCR. Libraries were prepared by immunoSEQ multiplex PCR; TCRdb keeps only in-frame clonotypes and omits some of them. The table records around 92,000 clones, over 75% of them present only once. The specimen was PBMCs. These receptors were collected from a girl aged 2 to 9 in good health and CMV-seropositive.

The V call is TRBV25-1, the J call TRBJ2-3; D may be TRBD1 (7 bases). This CDR3 contains 14 residues. The germline CDR1 and CDR2 sequences are MGHDK and SYGVNS. The V and J ends lost 3 bases and 3 bases respectively, with 10 bases between them. The CDR3 coding sequence is TGTGCCAGCAGTGAGGAGGGGGCAACAGATACGCAGTATTTT. This translates into CASSEEGATDTQYF.

This rearrangement joins TRBV4-3 to TRBJ2-7; TRBD2 aligns across 7 bases. Germline trimming cut 0 bases from V and 3 bases from J; bases unmatched to any gene: 5. The CDR3 runs 15 residues. Germline values: CDR1 LGHNA, CDR2 YSLEER. In nucleotides, the CDR3 is TGCGCCAGCAGCCAAGAGTTCGGGGAGGGCTACGAGCAGTACTTC. Protein: CASSQEFGEGYEQYF.

V is TRBV13 and J is TRBJ2-5, with a tentative D call TRBD1 (6 bases). Trimming removed 5 bases at V and 4 bases at J, with 26 bases between. The CDR3 is 18 amino acids. Per the germline V gene, CDR1 is PRHDT and CDR2 is FYEKMQ (reference sequence). For the CDR3, the DNA is TGTGCCAGCAGCCCCCCAATTGCCTGGGGGCAGGAGCTAGAGACCCAGTACTTC. Encoded protein: CASSPPIAWGQELETQYF.

The chain recombines TRBV6-5 with TRBJ1-5, with D hard to call. The germline V gene encodes CDR1 MNHEY and CDR2 SVGAGI. The CDR3 extends over 15 amino acids. Trimming took off 6 bases at V and 5 bases at J, with 17 bases between the two ends. For the CDR3, the DNA is TGTGCCAGCAGGAAGGGAACCCGCGGGGATCAGCCCCAGCATTTT. This translates into CASRKGTRGDQPQHF.

A single count supports this clone. The rearrangement links TRBV18 to TRBJ1-4; D might be TRBD1 (5 bases). V was trimmed by 6 bases and J by 0 bases, leaving 8 bases between them. This CDR3 contains 14 residues. Per germline, CDR1 KGHSH and CDR2 LQKENI. The CDR3 loop reads CASSPTATNEKLFF. CDR3 coding DNA: TGTGCCAGCTCTCCGACAGCAACTAATGAAAAACTGTTTTTT.

This rearrangement joins TRBV20-1 to TRBJ2-7, with TRBD2 as a possible D gene (6 bases). The CDR3 contains 10 residues. Germline assignment: CDR1 DFQATT and CDR2 SNEGSKA (reference sequence). CDR3 residues: CSVASSVEYF. CDR3 nucleotide sequence: TGCAGCGTTGCGTCTAGCGTTGAGTACTTC.

The V gene is TRBV30, the J gene TRBJ1-1; 7 nucleotides align to TRBD1. Germline lookup yields CDR1 GTSNPN and CDR2 SVGIG (reference sequence). CDR3 size: 13 residues. Trimming cost V 4 bases and J 3 bases; bases outside gene matches: 5. CDR3 sequence: CAWKGQQDTEAFF. The DNA of the CDR3 is TGTGCCTGGAAGGGACAGCAGGACACTGAAGCTTTCTTT. Supplemented by reference TRBV30 and TRBJ1-1, the full variable domain reads SQTIHQWPATLVQPVGSPLSLECTVEGTSNPNLYWYRQAAGRGLQLLFYSVGIGQISSEVPQNLSASRPQDRQFILSSKKLLLSDSGFYLCAWKGQQDTEAFFGQGTRLTVV.

The chain couples TRBV6-5 to TRBJ2-1; a weak D match, TRBD1 (5 bases). The V end was cut by 6 bases, the J end by 0 bases, with 6 bases between. Germline CDR1 is MNHEY and CDR2 is SVGAGI. The CDR3 has 13 amino acids. CDR3 DNA: TGTGCCAGCAGCCAGGGCTCCTACAATGAGCAGTTCTTC. This encodes CASSQGSYNEQFF.

V and J are TRBV30 and TRBJ2-5, with a possible D match to TRBD2 (7 bases). V was trimmed by 1 base and J by 5 bases, leaving 14 bases between them. This CDR3 spans 14 amino acids. CDR1 and CDR2 (germline): GTSNPN, SVGIG (reference sequence). DNA of the CDR3: TGTGCCTGGAGTGGGGGGGGGCGAGGGGAGACCCAGTACTTC. It yields the protein CAWSGGGRGETQYF.

The gene calls are TRBV6-5 and TRBJ1-2; weak D call: TRBD1 (6 bases). The V gene lost 0 bases and the J gene lost 7 bases, with 18 bases spanning the gap. Germline CDR1 MNHEY, CDR2 SVGAGI. There are 16 residues in the CDR3. In nucleotides, the CDR3 is TGTGCCAGCAGTTACTCGGACAGTCCTATCCTTCTTGGCTACACCTTC. This codes for CASSYSDSPILLGYTF.

This clone was seen more than once but under ten times. J is TRBJ1-1 and V is TRBV6-1; 7 bases line up with TRBD1. The CDR3 spans 13 residues. The germline V gene has CDR1 MNHNS and CDR2 SASEGT. V lost 7 bases to trimming and J lost 7 bases; unmatched junction nucleotides: 9. CDR3: CASTRDRDDEAFF. The DNA for the CDR3 is TGTGCCAGCACTAGAGACAGGGATGATGAAGCTTTCTTT.

The CDR3 protein is CSAPQYNEQFF. In nucleotides, the CDR3 is TGCAGTGCTCCCCAGTACAATGAGCAGTTCTTC. V gene TRBV20-1 combines with J gene TRBJ2-1; D uncertain. Per germline, CDR1 DFQATT and CDR2 SNEGSKA (reference sequence). The CDR3 has 11 residues. Trimming took 5 bases from V and 4 from J, leaving 6 bases between them.

The rearrangement joins TRBV27 to TRBJ2-3; D is perhaps TRBD2 (6 bases). From germline, CDR1 is MNHEY and CDR2 SMNVEV (reference sequence). Trimming left V 4 bases short and J 0 bases short, with 8 bases between. This CDR3 is built from 14 residues. CDR3: CASSSGTSTDTQYF. The CDR3 coding sequence is TGTGCCAGCAGTTCCGGGACTAGCACAGATACGCAGTATTTT.

V and J are TRBV19 and TRBJ2-7; a weak D match, TRBD2 (5 bases). The germline V and J ends were trimmed by 5 bases and 6 bases, with 14 bases remaining between them. Per germline, CDR1 LNHDA and CDR2 SQIVND (reference sequence). There are 13 residues in the CDR3. The CDR3 spells CASSLSDYGEQYF. CDR3 coding DNA: TGTGCCAGTAGTTTGTCAGACTATGGCGAGCAGTACTTC.

The CDR3 DNA reads as TGTGCCAGCAGCTTAGCGCTCGGGGAGTACGAGCAGTACTTC. As protein: CASSLALGEYEQYF. V is TRBV7-2 and J is TRBJ2-7; the D gene is possibly TRBD2 (5 bases). The V gene lost 0 bases and the J gene lost 4 bases, with 10 bases spanning the gap. CDR1 and CDR2 from the germline V gene are SGHTA and FQGNSA. The CDR3 covers 14 residues.

This clone has a handful of counts. The chain employs TRBV7-9 and TRBJ2-1; D is perhaps TRBD2 (6 bases). The CDR3 contains 14 residues. Between the trimmed V and J ends, which lost 0 bases and 8 bases, there was a span of 11 bases. Germline CDR1 SEHNR, CDR2 FQNEAQ (reference sequence). The CDR3 DNA is TGTGCCAGCAGCTTAGCCGCAGGAGGGTATGAGCAGTTCTTC. This translates into CASSLAAGGYEQFF.

This clone was counted between two and nine times. This CDR3 is CASSWDRENQPQHF. For the CDR3, the DNA is TGTGCCAGCAGTTGGGACAGGGAGAATCAGCCCCAGCATTTT. The gene calls are TRBV6-5 and TRBJ1-5; 9 bases agree with TRBD1. Germline loops: CDR1 MNHEY, CDR2 SVGAGI. This CDR3 comprises 14 residues. V was clipped by 4 bases and J by 4 bases; unmatched bases: 2.

The CDR3 loop reads CASSYDGRVNTEAFF. CDR3 in DNA: TGTGCCAGCAGTTACGACGGCAGGGTGAACACTGAAGCTTTCTTT. This chain joins TRBV6-5 and TRBJ1-1, with D tentatively TRBD1 (5 bases). V was trimmed by 2 bases and J by 0 bases, leaving 10 bases between them. In germline, CDR1 is MNHEY, CDR2 SVGAGI. The CDR3 is 15 residues long.

In DNA form, the CDR3 reads TGTGCCAGCAGCTTAGAGCTAGCGGGCTATGGGGAGCAGTACTTC. Its protein product is CASSLELAGYGEQYF. The rearrangement uses TRBV7-2 and TRBJ2-7; 8 bases are a match to TRBD2. Germline CDR1 is SGHTA and CDR2 is FQGNSA. With 1 base clipped from V and 7 bases from J, the junction kept 9 bases outside the gene matches. There are 15 residues in the CDR3.

The genes are TRBV5-6 and TRBJ1-4; D remains unclear. Trimming took off 0 bases at V and 4 bases at J, with 10 bases between the two ends. The CDR3 is 15 amino acids. Germline V gene data show CDR1 as SGHDT and CDR2 as YYEEEE. In nucleotides, the CDR3 is TGTGCCAGCAGCTTGGCGACTGGACTTAATGAAAAACTGTTTTTT. Its translation: CASSLATGLNEKLFF.

The chain carries TRBV27 and TRBJ1-1, with a possible D match to TRBD1 (6 bases). The V end was cut by 6 bases, the J end by 1 base, with 12 bases between. Germline V lookup: CDR1 MNHEY, CDR2 SMNVEV (reference sequence). The CDR3 is made up of 14 amino acids. The DNA of the CDR3 is TGTGCCAGCAGGCCAGGGACACCGAACACTGAAGCTTTCTTT. It yields the protein CASRPGTPNTEAFF.

This chain uses TRBV4-2 with TRBJ1-2; tentatively, D is TRBD1 (6 bases). This CDR3 contains 16 residues. V lost 0 bases and J lost 6, with 17 bases in between. Germline CDR1 and CDR2: LGHNA and YNFKEQ. The CDR3 region is CASSQEWGGPGNGYTF. The CDR3 nucleotides read TGTGCCAGCAGCCAAGAGTGGGGGGGGCCGGGTAATGGCTACACCTTC.

The rearrangement links TRBV13 to TRBJ2-1, with D tentatively TRBD2 (5 bases). Germline-derived CDR1 and CDR2 are PRHDT and FYEKMQ (reference sequence). V was clipped by 1 base and J by 7 bases, with 14 bases between them. The CDR3 extends over 15 amino acids. The CDR3 spells CASSLVGLALNEQFF. The CDR3 DNA is TGTGCCAGCAGCTTAGTAGGCCTAGCCCTAAATGAGCAGTTCTTC.

The CDR3: CASSRRDTDQPQHF. The CDR3, as DNA: TGTGCCAGCAGTCGCCGGGACACAGATCAGCCCCAGCATTTT. V gene TRBV6-5 combines with J gene TRBJ1-5; D perhaps matches TRBD1 (6 bases). The CDR3 has 14 residues. V dropped 5 bases and J dropped 5 bases, with 13 bases sitting between them. The germline gives CDR1 MNHEY, CDR2 SVGAGI.

This chain uses TRBV30 with TRBJ2-3; D is unresolved. CDR1 GTSNPN and CDR2 SVGIG come from the germline V gene (reference sequence). The CDR3 sequence is 16 residues long. V gave up 4 bases and J gave up 2 bases, with 19 bases separating them. The CDR3 DNA reads as TGTGCCTGGACCCCCAGGCTGTCCCCCCACACAGATACGCAGTATTTT. Translated, it gives CAWTPRLSPHTDTQYF.

This sequence joins TRBV30 and TRBJ1-1; D unclear. V was trimmed by 3 bases and J by 11 bases, leaving 16 bases between them. Per germline, CDR1 GTSNPN and CDR2 SVGIG (reference sequence). The CDR3 runs 12 residues. The CDR3 loop is CAWRAPGFKAFF. The CDR3 nucleotides are TGTGCCTGGAGGGCACCCGGGTTTAAGGCTTTCTTT.

This chain links TRBV27 with TRBJ2-7; D gene uncertain. The V gene's germline CDR1 is MNHEY and CDR2 SMNVEV (reference sequence). The CDR3 has 16 residues. The ends were cut back, 5 bases at V and 2 bases at J, with 19 bases in the middle. CDR3 sequence: CASSPRSTPAAYEQYF. In nucleotides, the CDR3 is TGTGCCAGCAGTCCTAGGTCTACACCCGCTGCCTACGAGCAGTACTTC.

The rearrangement links TRBV19 to TRBJ2-7, with 7 bases identical to TRBD2. The CDR3 consists of 15 residues. Germline assignment: CDR1 LNHDA and CDR2 SQIVND (reference sequence). Trimming at V came to 3 bases and at J to 3 bases, leaving 8 bases not matched to a gene. In DNA form, the CDR3 reads TGTGCCAGTAGTATTAAGCGGGACCCCATCTACGAGCAGTACTTC. Amino acids: CASSIKRDPIYEQYF.

The gene calls are TRBV10-2 and TRBJ2-3, with TRBD2 identical over 11 bases. J gave up 0 bases and V 7 bases, and 3 bases lay outside the gene matches. Germline V lookup: CDR1 WSHSY, CDR2 SAAADI. The CDR3 covers 15 residues. The CDR3: CASTGLAGSTDTQYF. DNA of the CDR3: TGCGCCAGCACCGGACTAGCGGGTAGCACAGATACGCAGTATTTT.